These 30 T cell receptor beta chains originate from one sample sequenced in a study of T-cell reconstitution after alpha-beta-depleted transplantation in children. A library of TCRbeta sequences, prepared with unique molecular identifiers, was generated. TCRdb reanalysed the PCR reads using MiXCR and keeps one entry per CDR3 protein. The table has about 980,000 distinct CDR3 sequences, about 31% seen once; the top ten hold 25% to 35%. The sample in question was PBMCs, mostly from graft donor cells, obtained 360 days after TCRalphabeta/CD19-depleted stem cell transplant. Receptors originate from a boy under two years old who had a stem cell transplant for SCID, so the T cells may come from the graft donor.

This clonotype was counted between two and nine times. This CDR3 is CASSRPGESTEAFF. The CDR3 region has the DNA TGTGCCAGCAGTCGTCCAGGGGAGAGCACTGAAGCTTTCTTT. The chain uses TRBV6-1 and TRBJ1-1, with a possible D match to TRBD1 (6 bases). The CDR3 totals 14 residues. Deletions cut 5 bases from V and 4 bases from J, with 14 bases between. Germline CDR1 reads MNHNS; CDR2 reads SASEGT.

The chain employs TRBV2 and TRBJ2-3, with D uncertain. Germline V gene data show CDR1 as SNHLY and CDR2 as FYNNEI. V lost 4 bases and J 2 bases, leaving 10 bases between the germline ends. The CDR3 consists of 14 residues. The CDR3, as DNA: TGTGCCAGCAGTGTAGGGATAGCCACAGATACGCAGTATTTT. This encodes CASSVGIATDTQYF.

This clonotype was found a few times. CDR3: CSARGLQDEYGDIQYF. In nucleotides, the CDR3 is TGCAGTGCTAGAGGTCTCCAGGACGAGTATGGGGACATTCAGTACTTC. The chain links TRBV20-1 to TRBJ2-4; D uncertain. There are 16 residues in the CDR3. Germline CDR1 is DFQATT and CDR2 is SNEGSKA (reference sequence). With 1 base removed from V and 8 bases from J, the gap between germline ends came to 21 bases.

The chain joins TRBV20-1 to TRBJ2-3; 8 bases match TRBD2. This CDR3 is built from 17 residues. The V gene end was trimmed by 6 bases and the J gene end by 2 bases; junction bases not matched to a gene: 16. Per germline, CDR1 DFQATT and CDR2 SNEGSKA (reference sequence). The CDR3 DNA sequence: TGCAGTGCGCAGACCCTCCGCGGGGGGCCATCCACAGATACGCAGTATTTT. It translates to CSAQTLRGGPSTDTQYF.

This clonotype appeared a few times. The gene calls are TRBV7-2 and TRBJ2-5; D unclear. Germline CDR1 reads SGHTA; CDR2 reads FQGNSA. V was cut by 1 base and J by 5 bases, with 8 bases left in between. The CDR3 runs to 13 residues. The CDR3 is CASSLVDAETQYF. Written as DNA, the CDR3 is TGTGCCAGCAGCTTAGTGGACGCGGAGACCCAGTACTTC.

This rearrangement joins TRBV28 to TRBJ2-7; the D gene could be TRBD1 or TRBD2 (5 bases each). The CDR3 covers 17 residues. The ends were cut back, 4 bases at V and 2 bases at J, with 21 bases in the middle. Looked up from germline, CDR1 is MDHEN and CDR2 is SYDVKM. This CDR3 is CASSSGTGPFVTYEQYF. In DNA form, the CDR3 reads TGTGCCAGCAGTTCGGGGACGGGACCCTTCGTTACCTACGAGCAGTACTTC.

The V gene is TRBV7-2, the J gene TRBJ2-2, with D possibly TRBD1 on 6 matching bases. Trimming took off 5 bases at V and 4 bases at J, with 11 bases between the two ends. The CDR3 is 14 residues long. Germline CDR1 reads SGHTA; CDR2 reads FQGNSA. As DNA, the CDR3 is TGTGCCAGCAGCAAGACCAGGGGCACCGGGGAGCTGTTTTTT. Its protein is CASSKTRGTGELFF.

This clonotype was seen a few times. This rearrangement joins TRBV24-1 to TRBJ2-1; 7 bases agree with TRBD1. CDR3 size: 13 residues. The trim removed 4 bases at V and 6 bases at J, leaving 2 bases unmatched. The germline CDR1 and CDR2 sequences are KGHDR and SFDVKD. The CDR3 is CATSEQGPNEQFF. For the CDR3, the DNA is TGTGCCACCAGTGAACAGGGGCCCAATGAGCAGTTCTTC.

The V call is TRBV6-1, the J call TRBJ2-3, with D perhaps TRBD1 or TRBD2 (5 bases each). V shed 8 bases and J shed 6 bases, with 15 bases lying between them. The CDR3 contains 13 residues. CDR1 MNHNS and CDR2 SASEGT come from the germline V gene. CDR3 sequence: CASVRGWGDTQYF. In nucleotides, the CDR3 is TGTGCCAGCGTCAGAGGATGGGGGGATACGCAGTATTTT.

The chain is built from TRBV7-9 and TRBJ2-7; 8 bases match TRBD1. Germline V CDR1 and CDR2: SEHNR, FQNEAQ (reference sequence). The J segment lost 4 bases and the V segment lost 4 bases, leaving 6 bases of the junction unmatched. This CDR3 spans 14 amino acids. The CDR3: CASSWGDRTYEQYF. In nucleotides, the CDR3 is TGTGCCAGCAGCTGGGGGGACAGGACTTACGAGCAGTACTTC.

Only a few counts were recorded for this clonotype. The chain recombines TRBV20-1 with TRBJ2-5, with unresolved D. The V end was cut by 1 base, the J end by 1 base, with 16 bases between. The CDR3 contains 16 residues. Germline assignment: CDR1 DFQATT and CDR2 SNEGSKA (reference sequence). CDR3 coding DNA: TGCAGTGCTAGAGTAGCATCGTGGAAACTCCAAGAGACCCAGTACTTC. As protein: CSARVASWKLQETQYF.

This rearrangement joins TRBV7-3 to TRBJ2-1, with a weak D call TRBD1 (6 bases). The germline gives CDR1 SGHTA, CDR2 FQGTGA. CDR3 length: 15 residues. V lost 2 bases to trimming and J lost 2 bases, with 10 bases between them. CDR3: CASSLDRKTYNEQFF. CDR3 sequence (DNA): TGTGCCAGCAGCTTAGACAGGAAAACCTACAATGAGCAGTTCTTC.

This clonotype showed up just once. The gene calls are TRBV5-6 and TRBJ2-7, with TRBD1 matching over 12 bases. Per germline, CDR1 SGHDT and CDR2 YYEEEE. This CDR3 comprises 15 residues. The junction had 3 bases not matched to a gene; V was cut back by 0 bases and J by 5 bases. The CDR3 region is CASSLEGQGADEQYF. The DNA of the CDR3 is TGTGCCAGCAGCTTGGAGGGACAGGGGGCCGACGAGCAGTACTTC.

At least ten counts were recorded for this clonotype. V usage is TRBV12-3 or TRBV12-4 and J usage is TRBJ2-1; D is unresolved. The length of the CDR3 is 15 residues. V was shortened by 6 bases and J by 4 bases, with 16 bases between the two germline ends. The CDR3 region is CASRQTTPIYNEQFF. The CDR3 coding sequence is TGTGCCAGCAGACAAACTACCCCGATTTACAATGAGCAGTTCTTC.

CDR3 coding DNA: TGTGCCATCAGTGAGCACGTAAAACCCTACGAGCAGTACTTC. Amino acids: CAISEHVKPYEQYF. The chain couples TRBV10-3 to TRBJ2-7; D not resolved. Germline V gene lookup returns CDR1 ENHRY and CDR2 SYGVKD. V gave up 2 bases and J gave up 2 bases, with 10 bases separating them. This CDR3 is 14 amino acids long.

This chain joins TRBV7-9 and TRBJ1-1; no reliable D call. The germline V and J ends were trimmed by 7 bases and 4 bases, with 13 bases remaining between them. The germline CDR1 and CDR2 sequences are SEHNR and FQNEAQ (reference sequence). The CDR3 totals 13 residues. CDR3 sequence: CASTEERATEAFF. Here the CDR3 DNA reads TGTGCCAGCACCGAAGAGAGGGCCACTGAAGCTTTCTTT. Full variable domain (outside the CDR3, taken from reference TRBV7-9 and TRBJ1-1): DTGVSQNPRHKITKRGQNVTFRCDPISEHNRLYWYRQTLGQGPEFLTYFQNEAQLEKSRLLSDRFSAERPKGSFSTLEIQRTEQGDSAMYLCASTEERATEAFFGQGTRLTVV.

CDR3 sequence: CASSLPTGPPGELFF. The CDR3 DNA is TGTGCCAGCAGCTTGCCGACAGGGCCCCCCGGGGAGCTGTTTTTT. V gene TRBV5-5 combines with J gene TRBJ2-2; TRBD1 aligns across 7 bases. Per the germline V gene, CDR1 is SGHKS and CDR2 is YYEKEE (reference sequence). V dropped 1 base and J dropped 6; count of bases not matched to a gene: 6. The CDR3 has 15 residues.

This chain uses TRBV11-2 with TRBJ2-4; 13 bases are shared with TRBD2. The junction had 7 bases not matched to a gene; V was cut back by 4 bases and J by 13 bases. The CDR3 contains 14 residues. Germline values: CDR1 SGHAT, CDR2 FQNNGV. CDR3 coding DNA: TGTGCCAGCAGCTCCCCGGGACTAGCGGGGCGACAGTACTTC. Its protein product is CASSSPGLAGRQYF.

This clonotype was seen more than once but under ten times. V is TRBV7-2 and J is TRBJ2-7; a possible D gene is TRBD2 (5 bases). The CDR3 extends over 15 amino acids. Germline assignment: CDR1 SGHTA and CDR2 FQGNSA. V was shortened by 2 bases and J by 5 bases, with 16 bases between the two germline ends. The CDR3 region is CASSLRTGKRNEQYF. The CDR3 DNA sequence: TGTGCCAGCAGCTTACGAACCGGGAAGAGGAACGAGCAGTACTTC.

This chain joins TRBV10-2 and TRBJ2-7; no clear D. The CDR3 is made up of 13 amino acids. CDR1 and CDR2 from the germline V gene are WSHSY and SAAADI. Trimming took off 6 bases at V and 5 bases at J, with 14 bases between the two ends. The CDR3 DNA sequence: TGCGCCAGCAGAAAACCGAAGGATAACGAGCAGTACTTC. Encoded protein: CASRKPKDNEQYF.

This clonotype was observed a handful of times. The rearrangement joins TRBV5-1 to TRBJ2-1, with 8 bases identical to TRBD1. The length of the CDR3 is 11 residues. Unmatched junction bases numbered 6, after V lost 4 bases and J lost 15 bases. CDR1 and CDR2 (germline): SGHRS, YFSETQ. The CDR3 DNA is TGCGCCAGCAGCGCAGGACAGGGACTGTTCTTC. Translating it yields CASSAGQGLFF.

The table lists this clonotype with a few counts. This sequence joins TRBV7-7 and TRBJ1-5, with D possibly TRBD1 on 5 matching bases. Germline CDR1 and CDR2: SSHAT and FNYEAQ (reference sequence). The V end was cut by 1 base, the J end by 0 bases, with 16 bases between. CDR3 length: 18 amino acids. Written as DNA, the CDR3 is TGTGCCAGCAGCTTAGTAGTGGCAGGGAACTATAGCAATCAGCCCCAGCATTTT. Protein sequence: CASSLVVAGNYSNQPQHF.

This clonotype was seen repeatedly, ten times or more. V gene TRBV7-2 combines with J gene TRBJ1-4; D possibly corresponds to TRBD1 (6 bases). V was pared by 1 base and J by 6 bases, with 12 bases between. This CDR3 is built from 15 residues. Looked up from germline, CDR1 is SGHTA and CDR2 is FQGNSA. This chain's CDR3 is CASSLVGAEHEKLFF. CDR3 in DNA: TGTGCCAGCAGCTTAGTGGGGGCGGAACATGAAAAACTGTTTTTT. Complete variable domain (other parts from reference TRBV7-2 and TRBJ1-4): GAGVSQSPSNKVTEKGKDVELRCDPISGHTALYWYRQSLGQGLEFLIYFQGNSAPDKSGLPSDRFSAERTGGSVSTLTIQRTQQEDSAVYLCASSLVGAEHEKLFFGSGTQLSVL.

The chain is built from TRBV29-1 and TRBJ1-1, with no clear D. Trimming left V 2 bases short and J 2 bases short, with 12 bases between. The CDR3 has 14 amino acids. The germline gives CDR1 SQVTM, CDR2 ANQGSEA. The CDR3 DNA reads as TGCAGCGTTGAAAGGCGGCTTCAAAACACTGAAGCTTTCTTT. This gives the protein CSVERRLQNTEAFF.

This chain joins TRBV28 and TRBJ2-1; D possibly uses TRBD1 or TRBD2 (5 bases each). V lost 3 bases and J lost 8, with 14 bases in between. The V gene's germline CDR1 is MDHEN and CDR2 SYDVKM. The CDR3 is 14 residues long. The CDR3 DNA sequence: TGTGCCAGCAGTTTCGAGGGGCTGAGGGATGAGCAGTTCTTC. It is translated as CASSFEGLRDEQFF.

V usage is TRBV29-1 and J usage is TRBJ2-7; D is unresolved. CDR1 is SQVTM, CDR2 ANQGSEA, per germline. V was trimmed by 6 bases and J by 4 bases, leaving 16 bases between them. The CDR3 extends over 13 amino acids. CDR3 residues: CSVKPRFSYEQYF. CDR3 in DNA: TGCAGCGTAAAACCCCGGTTTTCATACGAGCAGTACTTC.

This clonotype was detected only a few times. The chain joins TRBV7-8 to TRBJ2-7; no definite D call. The CDR3 loop spans 15 amino acids. Germline V gives CDR1 SGHVS, CDR2 FQNEAQ. Trimming stripped 1 base from V and 2 bases from J, with 12 bases between. CDR3 loop: CASSLGGRSTYEQYF. In nucleotides, the CDR3 is TGTGCCAGCAGCTTAGGCGGCAGGAGTACCTACGAGCAGTACTTC.

Only a few counts were recorded for this clonotype. This rearrangement joins TRBV6-5 to TRBJ1-5; TRBD1 agrees at 9 bases. The CDR3 runs to 15 residues. V dropped 5 bases and J dropped 6; count of bases not matched to a gene: 8. CDR1 and CDR2 (germline): MNHEY, SVGAGI. The CDR3 here is CASSPGQGFSQPQHF. The CDR3 region has the DNA TGTGCCAGCAGTCCGGGACAGGGATTCAGTCAGCCCCAGCATTTT.

This clonotype was found a few times. The chain combines TRBV7-2 with TRBJ2-2, with 7 bases aligning to TRBD2. V dropped 3 bases and J dropped 5; count of bases not matched to a gene: 6. CDR1 and CDR2 from the germline V gene are SGHTA and FQGNSA. This CDR3 has 15 residues. The CDR3 sequence is CASSLGGVVTGELFF. CDR3 coding DNA: TGTGCCAGCAGCTTGGGAGGGGTGGTAACCGGGGAGCTGTTTTTT.

This clonotype was found a few times. The rearrangement links TRBV12-3 or TRBV12-4 to TRBJ1-3; TRBD1 agrees at 8 bases. The CDR3 consists of 16 residues. The V and J ends lost 4 bases and 4 bases, in that order; junction bases with no gene match: 9. DNA of the CDR3: TGTGCCAGCAGTTCGCTCACAGGGGGAAAGGGAAACACCATATATTTT. Its protein product is CASSSLTGGKGNTIYF.